Below, 2 T cell receptor beta chains from the same sample are listed, as sequenced in a study of blood T cell repertoires in COVID-19. TCRdb's table, derived via immunoSEQ multiplex PCR, lists solely in-frame clones and lacks some. The profile shows some 310,000 clones, around 92% of them singletons. Sequenced sample: PBMCs or T cells enriched from blood (not recorded which). The receptors shown here come from a woman aged 25-40 years who had recovered from COVID-19.

V usage is TRBV2 and J usage is TRBJ2-7; 13 bases are shared with TRBD2. Germline trimming cut 5 bases from V and 6 bases from J; bases unmatched to any gene: 16. Germline CDR1 SNHLY, CDR2 FYNNEI. The CDR3 extends over 18 amino acids. CDR3 in amino acids: CASSRWVGLAGSEGEQYF. The CDR3 DNA sequence: TGTGCCAGCAGTCGGTGGGTGGGACTAGCGGGATCGGAGGGCGAGCAGTACTTC.

The chain carries TRBV6-5 and TRBJ1-5, with 7 bases identical to TRBD1. CDR3 length: 15 residues. CDR1 and CDR2 (germline): MNHEY, SVGAGI. The CDR3 DNA sequence: TGTGCTAGCGGCCAAAAGTACAGGGGTAACCAGCCCCAGCATTTT. It encodes CASGQKYRGNQPQHF.